What follows is one TCR beta chain and its context. Its specificity is unknown. Possible read error: a much larger clone is one base away. This entry comes from a study of regulatory T cells in long-lasting Graves disease. Study-level findings and limits: New patients shared around 1,000 public clonotypes, and persistent patients shared more, with approximately 2,500.

This CDR3 is built from 15 residues. Construction of TCR beta libraries relied on iRepertoire HTBI primers and on Arm-PCR targeting CDR3 regions. MiXCR, run by TCRdb on the multiplex PCR reads, gives a single entry per CDR3 protein. The repertoire has 350,000 to 400,000 distinct CDR3 sequences, roughly a sixth of them found once; the top ten carry about 20%. Time point here: newly diagnosed GD, antithyroid drugs for less than 3 months. PBMC RNA was the source of the TCR library. The material sequenced was peripheral blood mononuclear cells (PBMCs), taken at new diagnosis, from a patient treated with antithyroid drugs. The chain joins TRBV12-3 or TRBV12-4 to TRBJ2-7; 11 nucleotides agree with TRBD2. This receptor was identified in a female donor with Graves disease. The CDR3 here is CASRLAGGPKNEQYF. The DNA for the CDR3 is TGTGCCAGCAGGTTAGCGGGAGGGCCCAAGAATGAGCAGTACTTC.